Presented here are 14 T cell receptor beta chains from one specimen sequenced in a study of OX40 agonist ivuxolimab in advanced cancers. The table came from immunoSEQ multiplex PCR; TCRdb's copy has only in-frame clones and leaves some out. The sample lists about 60,000 clones; 90% to 95% were seen once. Sequenced material: CD4+ or CD8+ T cells sorted from blood, taken in a trial of the OX40 agonist ivuxolimab. The source of these receptors is an adult with an advanced solid tumor such as melanoma, head and neck, liver or kidney cancer.

The chain employs TRBV6-5 and TRBJ1-2, with unresolved D. Per germline, CDR1 MNHEY and CDR2 SVGAGI. Trimming removed 6 bases at V and 0 bases at J, with 14 bases between. The CDR3 is 15 residues long. CDR3 in amino acids: CASRRPPGTNYGYTF. Here the CDR3 DNA reads TGTGCCAGCAGACGTCCGCCCGGGACTAACTATGGCTACACCTTC.

The rearrangement joins TRBV4-2 to TRBJ2-3; 10 nucleotides line up with TRBD2. CDR1 and CDR2 (germline): LGHNA, YNFKEQ. V trimming: 0 bases; J trimming: 4 bases; junction bases outside the gene matches: 7. The CDR3 extends over 17 amino acids. The CDR3 DNA is TGTGCCAGCAGCCAAGAGACCAGCGGGAGGGTTCCAGATACGCAGTATTTT. Translating gives CASSQETSGRVPDTQYF.

DNA of the CDR3: TGTGCCAGCAGCGGAGAAAGGACAGGGTACCACGAGCAGTACTTC. Translation gives CASSGERTGYHEQYF. The V call is TRBV5-5, the J call TRBJ2-7, with TRBD1 matching over 8 bases. V shed 4 bases and J 5 bases; nucleotides not matched to a gene: 11. Germline values: CDR1 SGHKS, CDR2 YYEKEE (reference sequence). CDR3 size: 15 residues.

This chain joins TRBV7-6 and TRBJ1-5, with D possibly being TRBD1 (6 bases). Trimming took 5 bases from V and 7 from J, leaving 12 bases between them. Germline V CDR1 and CDR2: SGHVS, FNYEAQ. The CDR3 totals 13 residues. CDR3 loop: CASSAQGYQPQHF. The CDR3 coding sequence is TGTGCCAGCAGCGCTCAGGGGTACCAGCCCCAGCATTTT. The variable domain in full, with the rest retrieved from reference TRBV7-6 and TRBJ1-5, is GAGVSQSPRYKVTKRGQDVALRCDPISGHVSLYWYRQALGQGPEFLTYFNYEAQQDKSGLPNDRFSAERPEGSISTLTIQRTEQRDSAMYRCASSAQGYQPQHFGDGTRLSIL.

The CDR3 protein is CASSLSREDETQYF. In nucleotides, the CDR3 is TGTGCCAGCAGCTTGTCACGGGAGGACGAGACCCAGTACTTC. This sequence joins TRBV11-3 and TRBJ2-5, with 7 positions matching TRBD2. The J segment lost 5 bases and the V segment lost 3 bases, leaving 6 bases of the junction unmatched. The CDR3 runs to 14 residues. In germline, CDR1 is SGHNT, CDR2 YENEEA.

The gene calls are TRBV11-3 and TRBJ2-7, with 7 bases aligning to TRBD2. Germline V CDR1 and CDR2: SGHNT, YENEEA. Losses at the gene ends were 0 bases for V and 6 bases for J; bases not matched to a gene: 5. CDR3 length equals 14 residues. The CDR3 loop is CASSLDLRGVEQYF. DNA of the CDR3: TGTGCCAGCAGCTTAGATCTACGGGGGGTCGAGCAGTACTTC. Full variable domain (remainder filled in from reference TRBV11-3 and TRBJ2-7): EAGVVQSPRYKIIEKKQPVAFWCNPISGHNTLYWYLQNLGQGPELLIRYENEEAVDDSQLPKDRFSAERLKGVDSTLKIQPAELGDSAVYLCASSLDLRGVEQYFGPGTRLTVT.

This clone was observed a handful of times. The V call is TRBV9, the J call TRBJ1-1, with D perhaps matching TRBD1 (5 bases). This CDR3 is 15 amino acids long. V lost 0 bases, J lost 1 base, and 10 bases lay in between. Per germline, CDR1 SGDLS and CDR2 YYNGEE. The CDR3 DNA reads as TGTGCCAGCAGCGTAGAAGGGCAGGGGAACACTGAAGCTTTCTTT. It encodes CASSVEGQGNTEAFF.

This chain joins TRBV6-4 and TRBJ1-1; D gene unclear. The ends were cut back, 3 bases at V and 1 base at J, with 6 bases in the middle. Germline V gene sequence: CDR1 MRHNA, CDR2 SNTAGT. The CDR3 runs to 13 residues. The CDR3 DNA reads as TGTGCCAGCAGTGAAGACGGGAACACTGAAGCTTTCTTT. It is translated as CASSEDGNTEAFF.

The chain links TRBV27 to TRBJ1-2; D is unresolved. This CDR3 is built from 13 residues. Germline V gene sequence: CDR1 MNHEY, CDR2 SMNVEV (reference sequence). Between the trimmed V and J ends, which lost 3 bases and 3 bases, there was a span of 8 bases. In DNA form, the CDR3 reads TGTGCCAGCAGTTTCGGGCGGGACTATGGCTACACCTTC. It specifies CASSFGRDYGYTF.

V gene TRBV9 combines with J gene TRBJ2-4, with 9 bases matching TRBD2. J gave up 7 bases and V 2 bases, and 13 bases lay outside the gene matches. Germline V gives CDR1 SGDLS, CDR2 YYNGEE. CDR3 size: 17 residues. The CDR3: CASSVSPRASGMNIQYF. The DNA of the CDR3 is TGTGCCAGCAGCGTCTCCCCCCGGGCTAGCGGGATGAACATTCAGTACTTC.

The chain links TRBV18 to TRBJ2-7; 12 bases agree with TRBD1. The CDR3 runs to 15 residues. Losses at the gene ends were 5 bases for V and 2 bases for J; bases not matched to a gene: 4. Germline V lookup: CDR1 KGHSH, CDR2 LQKENI. CDR3 in amino acids: CASSSGTGGTYEQYF. In nucleotides, the CDR3 is TGTGCCAGCTCATCCGGGACAGGGGGCACCTACGAGCAGTACTTC. Full variable domain (rest looked up from reference TRBV18 and TRBJ2-7): NAGVMQNPRHLVRRRGQEARLRCSPMKGHSHVYWYRQLPEEGLKFMVYLQKENIIDESGMPKERFSAEFPKEGPSILRIQQVVRGDSAAYFCASSSGTGGTYEQYFGPGTRLTVT.

This chain links TRBV30 with TRBJ1-4; D unresolved. From germline, CDR1 is GTSNPN and CDR2 SVGIG (reference sequence). The CDR3 totals 14 residues. The V gene lost 2 bases and the J gene lost 8 bases, with 15 bases spanning the gap. The CDR3 DNA is TGTGCCTGGAGTACGGACTCCCGGAGGGAAAAACTGTTTTTT. This gives the protein CAWSTDSRREKLFF.

The chain combines TRBV9 with TRBJ2-2, with D tentatively TRBD2 (5 bases). The V end lost 4 bases, the J end lost 0 bases, and 22 bases lay between the germline ends. Germline CDR1 is SGDLS and CDR2 is YYNGEE. The CDR3 contains 19 residues. CDR3 sequence: CASSPYFGDIYSNTGELFF. CDR3 sequence (DNA): TGTGCCAGCAGCCCTTACTTCGGGGATATATACTCGAACACCGGGGAGCTGTTTTTT.

This CDR3 reads CAISDVGAYEQYF. CDR3 nucleotides: TGTGCCATCAGTGACGTCGGGGCCTACGAGCAGTACTTC. The rearrangement uses TRBV10-3 and TRBJ2-7; a weak D match, TRBD2 (5 bases). CDR1 and CDR2 from the germline V gene are ENHRY and SYGVKD. The CDR3 totals 13 residues. Trimming removed 3 bases at V and 2 bases at J, with 8 bases between.